Presented here are 17 T cell receptor beta chains from one specimen sequenced in a study of CD8+CD57+ T cells in acquired aplastic anemia. Genomic DNA served as template for TCR beta VDJ and CDR3 profiling. TCRdb used MiXCR to reprocess the reads, holding one entry per CDR3 protein. The sample carries hundreds of thousands of distinct CDR3 sequences, 60% to 80% recorded once. Sequenced sample: sorted CD4+, CD8+, or CD8+CD57+ T cells (not recorded which) from PBMCs. The receptor set was obtained from a human donor in good health, serving as a control.

The chain joins TRBV4-1 to TRBJ2-1, with D tentatively TRBD2 (5 bases). This CDR3 has 14 residues. Germline V lookup: CDR1 MGHRA, CDR2 YSYEKL. Trimming took off 6 bases at V and 7 bases at J, with 16 bases between the two ends. The CDR3 loop reads CASSSLLTGNEQFF. DNA for the CDR3: TGCGCCAGCAGTTCCCTACTTACGGGAAATGAGCAGTTCTTC.

The rearrangement uses TRBV7-2 and TRBJ1-2, with D possibly being TRBD1 (6 bases). The CDR3 sequence is 16 residues long. Germline V gene data show CDR1 as SGHTA and CDR2 as FQGNSA. The ends were cut back, 3 bases at V and 9 bases at J, with 23 bases in the middle. The chain's CDR3 is CASSLTGGGESPRYTF. As DNA, the CDR3 is TGTGCCAGCAGCTTGACAGGCGGTGGGGAATCACCCCGCTACACCTTC. Full variable domain (missing parts from reference TRBV7-2 and TRBJ1-2): GAGVSQSPSNKVTEKGKDVELRCDPISGHTALYWYRQSLGQGLEFLIYFQGNSAPDKSGLPSDRFSAERTGGSVSTLTIQRTQQEDSAVYLCASSLTGGGESPRYTFGSGTRLTVV.

As DNA, the CDR3 is TGTGCCAGCAGCTTAGCGCAGCAGGGACTAGGGAACCGCCAGTACTTC. Translating it yields CASSLAQQGLGNRQYF. V gene TRBV7-2 combines with J gene TRBJ2-5, with 8 bases aligning to TRBD2. The CDR3 is 16 amino acids. J lost 10 bases, V lost 0 bases, and 13 bases had no gene match. Germline loops: CDR1 SGHTA, CDR2 FQGNSA.

In its sample, this clonotype was seen a few times. V and J are TRBV2 and TRBJ2-7, with TRBD2 identical over 9 bases. The CDR3 runs 17 residues. The germline gives CDR1 SNHLY, CDR2 FYNNEI. V shed 4 bases and J 2 bases; nucleotides not matched to a gene: 12. The CDR3 bases are TGTGCCAGCAGTGCGGCTCCGACTAGCGGTGTTCCCTACGAGCAGTACTTC. Amino acid sequence: CASSAAPTSGVPYEQYF.

This clonotype came up many times. J is TRBJ2-1 and V is TRBV7-2; D uncertain. V shed 2 bases and J shed 3 bases, with 14 bases lying between them. CDR1 and CDR2 from the germline V gene are SGHTA and FQGNSA. The CDR3 length is 16 residues. This CDR3 reads CASSLNFVPSYNEQFF. The CDR3 nucleotides are TGTGCCAGCAGCTTAAATTTCGTCCCTAGCTACAATGAGCAGTTCTTC.

This clonotype was seen ten or more times. The chain is built from TRBV15 and TRBJ2-1; D is uncertain. V lost 1 base and J 4 bases, leaving 20 bases between the germline ends. From germline, CDR1 is LNHNV and CDR2 YYDKDF (reference sequence). The CDR3 length is 18 residues. In DNA, the CDR3 is TGTGCCACCAGCAGAGCCTCCGGACCAGCTCTGAGTTACAATGAGCAGTTCTTC. It translates to CATSRASGPALSYNEQFF.

V gene TRBV5-6 combines with J gene TRBJ2-7, with 8 nucleotides matching TRBD1. This CDR3 is built from 13 residues. Germline V gene sequence: CDR1 SGHDT, CDR2 YYEEEE. Losses at the gene ends were 1 base for V and 7 bases for J; bases not matched to a gene: 4. CDR3 sequence reads: CASSLQGDREQYF. In DNA, the CDR3 is TGTGCCAGCAGCTTGCAGGGGGACAGGGAGCAGTACTTC. The full variable domain, rest sourced from reference TRBV5-6 and TRBJ2-7, is DAGVTQSPTHLIKTRGQQVTLRCSPKSGHDTVSWYQQALGQGPQFIFQYYEEEERQRGNFPDRFSGHQFPNYSSELNVNALLLGDSALYLCASSLQGDREQYFGPGTRLTVT.

V and J are TRBV12-3 or TRBV12-4 and TRBJ1-1, with 7 bases matching TRBD1. The CDR3 consists of 13 residues. V lost 6 bases, J lost 1 base, and 2 bases stayed unmatched. The CDR3 nucleotides are TGTGCCAGCAGGGCAGGGGGGAACACTGAAGCTTTCTTT. This gives the protein CASRAGGNTEAFF.

Concerning this clonotype itself: A much larger clone is a single base away; this may be a read error. J is TRBJ2-7 and V is TRBV7-3; 14 nucleotides align to TRBD2. The CDR3 runs to 16 residues. With 5 bases clipped from V and 2 bases from J, the junction kept 5 bases outside the gene matches. CDR1 is SGHTA, CDR2 FQGTGA, per germline. CDR3 sequence: CASSLGTSGGPYEQYF. The CDR3, as DNA: TGTGCCAGCAGCCTAGGGACTAGCGGGGGCCCCTACGAGCAGTACTTC.

V gene TRBV9 combines with J gene TRBJ1-5; TRBD1 matches at 8 bases. CDR3 length: 14 amino acids. Germline values: CDR1 SGDLS, CDR2 YYNGEE. With 4 bases clipped from V and 11 bases from J, the junction kept 11 bases outside the gene matches. The CDR3 sequence: CASSSSGGERSQHF. The DNA of the CDR3 is TGTGCCAGCAGCAGTTCAGGGGGCGAACGGTCCCAGCATTTT.

A word on this clonotype: The junction differs from germline at one of its ends, possibly a read error. The CDR3 sequence: CATSIDLGSRSQPQHF. CDR3 DNA: TGCGCCACCAGCATAGATCTAGGTAGCAGAAGTCAGCCCCAGCATTTT. The chain combines TRBV15 with TRBJ2-5; unclear D gene. The J call could be wrong; TRBJ1-5 is a better fit for the DNA end. This CDR3 is 16 amino acids long. Germline V gene sequence: CDR1 LNHNV, CDR2 YYDKDF (reference sequence).

V usage is TRBV10-3 and J usage is TRBJ2-7; the D is unclear. Germline V gives CDR1 ENHRY, CDR2 SYGVKD. Trimming shortened V by 10 bases and J by 6 bases, and 13 bases separated the two germline ends. This CDR3 is 11 amino acids long. The CDR3: CATSLAGEQYV. The DNA for the CDR3 is TGTGCCACTTCACTGGCTGGCGAGCAGTACGTC.

As concerns this clonotype: At one end the junction does not follow the germline gene, possibly because of a read error. This chain joins TRBV9 and TRBJ2-7; D remains unclear. CDR1 is SGDLS, CDR2 YYNGEE, per germline. The CDR3 runs to 14 residues. In DNA form, the CDR3 reads TGTGCCAGCAGCTTGCGGCGTTCCGACTCCGAGCCGCACTTC. Translating it yields CASSLRRSDSEPHF.

Points on this clonotype: Since no conserved phenylalanine or tryptophan closes the CDR3, a read error is the likely cause. The DNA is left out, because the CDR3 cannot be placed on it with certainty; the CDR3 is given as TCRdb lists it. The rearrangement links TRBV7-3 to TRBJ2-7; the table's D call TRBD2 went unverified against the DNA. A total of 13 residues make up the CDR3, ends included. The germline CDR1 and CDR2 sequences are SGHTA and FQGTGA. CDR3 loop: CASSFPRLAVEGD.

As regards this clonotype: The conserved phenylalanine or tryptophan normally closing the CDR3 is absent here, so this likely arose from a read error. The DNA is omitted, as the CDR3 cannot be located on it reliably, and the CDR3 follows TCRdb's listing. The J gene is TRBJ2-3, the V gene TRBV2; TRBD1 is the table's D call, not checked against the DNA. The CDR3 is 13 amino acids in total, end residues counted. Germline V gene lookup returns CDR1 SNHLY and CDR2 FYNNEI. This chain's CDR3 is CASSHPDAVTPDI.

This clonotype was counted a single time. J is TRBJ2-1 and V is TRBV10-3; D may be TRBD1 (6 bases). V shed 6 bases and J shed 16 bases, with 25 bases lying between them. In germline, CDR1 is ENHRY, CDR2 SYGVKD. This CDR3 is built from 14 residues. CDR3 loop: CAISLDSSYNGYFF. The CDR3 DNA follows: TGTGCCATCAGCCTGGACAGCTCCTACAATGGGTACTTCTTC.

This CDR3 reads CASSLEGAVNYGYTF. CDR3 sequence (DNA): TGTGCCAGCAGCTTAGAAGGGGCTGTGAACTATGGCTACACCTTC. The chain employs TRBV11-2 and TRBJ1-2; the D gene is possibly TRBD1 (5 bases). The CDR3 spans 15 residues. The V gene lost 0 bases and the J gene lost 2 bases, with 10 bases spanning the gap. Germline lookup yields CDR1 SGHAT and CDR2 FQNNGV.